These 28 T cell receptor beta chains were all obtained from the same sample, sequenced in a study of beta chain features in type 1 diabetes. Investigators reverse transcribed all isolated RNA, so they sequenced expressed TCRB transcripts. TCRdb's table, derived via immunoSEQ multiplex PCR, lists solely in-frame clones and lacks some. This table holds over 600,000 clones, around an eighth found once. No antigens are known for them. Findings of the study overall: All four CD4+ subsets of Type 1 diabetes patients contained TCRB CDR3s that were moderately but significantly shorter.

The source material was naive CD4+ T cells from blood. The source of these receptors is a man younger than 45 with type 1 diabetes.

The chain carries TRBV28 and TRBJ2-2, with a weak D call TRBD1 (5 bases). Germline CDR1 is MDHEN and CDR2 is SYDVKM. V dropped 4 bases and J dropped 7 bases, with 16 bases sitting between them. The CDR3 totals 15 residues. CDR3 in amino acids: CASSSSGISDGELFF. The DNA for the CDR3 is TGTGCCAGCAGTTCTTCAGGGATATCGGACGGGGAGCTGTTTTTT.

The rearrangement links TRBV6-5 to TRBJ2-5; the D is unclear. This CDR3 is 13 amino acids long. From germline, CDR1 is MNHEY and CDR2 SVGAGI. V gave up 2 bases and J gave up 5 bases, with 9 bases separating them. The CDR3: CASSYGVRETQYF. The CDR3 region has the DNA TGTGCCAGCAGTTACGGGGTTCGGGAGACCCAGTACTTC.

In this sample, this clone turned up a few times. V is TRBV29-1 and J is TRBJ1-1, with D perhaps matching TRBD1 (5 bases). Between the trimmed V and J ends, which lost 7 bases and 1 base, there was a span of 13 bases. CDR3 length: 13 amino acids. Germline loops: CDR1 SQVTM, CDR2 ANQGSEA. CDR3 sequence reads: CSANRQRNTEAFF. The CDR3 nucleotides read TGCAGCGCCAACCGACAGAGGAACACTGAAGCTTTCTTT.

This clone was observed a few times. This sequence joins TRBV7-2 and TRBJ2-6, with a possible D match to TRBD1 (6 bases). Looked up from germline, CDR1 is SGHTA and CDR2 is FQGNSA. The CDR3 loop spans 15 amino acids. V lost 5 bases, J lost 0 bases, and 8 bases lay in between. This CDR3 is CASSRDISGANVLTF. CDR3 DNA sequence: TGTGCCAGCAGCAGGGACATCTCTGGGGCCAACGTCCTGACTTTC.

This rearrangement joins TRBV30 to TRBJ2-7; D unresolved. The CDR3 length is 12 residues. Germline values: CDR1 GTSNPN, CDR2 SVGIG (reference sequence). V was trimmed by 3 bases and J by 3 bases, leaving 9 bases between them. Written as DNA, the CDR3 is TGTGCCTGGAGGGCCTACAACTACGAGCAGTACTTC. It yields the protein CAWRAYNYEQYF.

The sample holds a few counts of this clone. As DNA, the CDR3 is TGTGCCAGCGGGGGCAGGTACGAGCAGTACTTC. Its protein product is CASGGRYEQYF. The chain has TRBV25-1 and TRBJ2-7, with D possibly TRBD1 on 6 matching bases. CDR1 MGHDK and CDR2 SYGVNS come from the germline V gene. V was pared by 8 bases and J by 4 bases, with 9 bases between. CDR3 size: 11 residues.

This clone was detected only a few times. This sequence joins TRBV11-2 and TRBJ2-5; 10 positions agree with TRBD2. Germline values: CDR1 SGHAT, CDR2 FQNNGV. After removal of 1 base from V and 7 bases from J, the junction contained 15 bases not matched to a gene. The CDR3 loop spans 18 amino acids. The CDR3 sequence: CASSLASPGAGGLGTQYF. CDR3 coding DNA: TGTGCCAGCAGCTTAGCTTCCCCGGGAGCGGGGGGGCTGGGGACCCAGTACTTC.

The chain employs TRBV4-3 and TRBJ1-2; D gene ambiguous. The V and J ends lost 0 bases and 5 bases respectively, with 10 bases between them. The CDR3 sequence is 14 residues long. Germline assignment: CDR1 LGHNA and CDR2 YSLEER. This CDR3 reads CASSQDSETYGYTF. The CDR3 DNA sequence: TGCGCCAGCAGCCAAGATTCGGAAACGTATGGCTACACCTTC.

This clone has more than one count but fewer than ten. As DNA, the CDR3 is TGTGCCAGCAGTGAGGGGAGACCACCCCTCCACTTT. Translated, it gives CASSEGRPPLHF. The chain employs TRBV6-1 and TRBJ1-6; D is unclear. Trimming shortened V by 3 bases and J by 11 bases, and 8 bases separated the two germline ends. In germline, CDR1 is MNHNS, CDR2 SASEGT. The CDR3 consists of 12 residues.

This clone was detected a few times. The chain combines TRBV5-1 with TRBJ2-5; D remains unclear. The CDR3 contains 13 residues. From germline, CDR1 is SGHRS and CDR2 YFSETQ. V lost 5 bases and J lost 3, with 11 bases in between. CDR3 nucleotide sequence: TGCGCCAGCAGGCAAGGGTCCAAAGAGACCCAGTACTTC. Residues: CASRQGSKETQYF. The whole variable domain, remainder taken from reference TRBV5-1 and TRBJ2-5, is KAGVTQTPRYLIKTRGQQVTLSCSPISGHRSVSWYQQTPGQGLQFLFEYFSETQRNKGNFPGRFSGRQFSNSRSEMNVSTLELGDSALYLCASRQGSKETQYFGPGTRLLVL.

The rearrangement links TRBV30 to TRBJ1-6; no definite D call. Between the trimmed V and J ends, which lost 1 base and 9 bases, there was a span of 16 bases. CDR1 and CDR2 from the germline V gene are GTSNPN and SVGIG (reference sequence). The CDR3 has 15 amino acids. The CDR3 is CAWSEWRPGSSPLHF. The CDR3 region has the DNA TGTGCCTGGAGTGAGTGGCGGCCAGGTAGTTCACCCCTCCACTTT.

On this clone: One junction end disagrees with the germline gene, perhaps due to a read error. This specimen includes other DNA sequences encoding the same CDR3. V and J are TRBV7-8 and TRBJ2-3, with 8 bases identical to TRBD2. The CDR3 consists of 16 residues. Looked up from germline, CDR1 is SGHVS and CDR2 is FQNEAQ. The CDR3 nucleotides are TGTGCCAGTAGCTTACGAGGAGCGGGGGACACAGATACGCAGTATTTT. Its protein is CASSLRGAGDTDTQYF.

This clone was recorded a few times. This chain connects TRBV6-6 to TRBJ2-3; a weak D match, TRBD2 (5 bases). Trimming took 8 bases from V and 0 from J, leaving 15 bases between them. From germline, CDR1 is MNHNY and CDR2 SVGAGI (reference sequence). The CDR3 is 15 residues long. The CDR3 region is CASRGGFPSTDTQYF. The DNA for the CDR3 is TGTGCCAGCCGGGGTGGGTTCCCCAGCACAGATACGCAGTATTTT.

The V call is TRBV6-5, the J call TRBJ2-7; tentative D call: TRBD1 (6 bases). This CDR3 contains 15 residues. Trimming shortened V by 2 bases and J by 4 bases, and 15 bases separated the two germline ends. Per the germline V gene, CDR1 is MNHEY and CDR2 is SVGAGI. CDR3 in amino acids: CASSYDGAGAYEQYF. CDR3 DNA sequence: TGTGCCAGCAGTTACGATGGTGCAGGGGCATACGAGCAGTACTTC.

This chain joins TRBV6-5 and TRBJ2-7; D ambiguous. Per the germline V gene, CDR1 is MNHEY and CDR2 is SVGAGI. The V end was cut by 5 bases, the J end by 2 bases, with 7 bases between. The CDR3 is 12 amino acids. CDR3 DNA: TGTGCCAGCAGTGGCGGAGCCTACGAGCAGTACTTC. Protein sequence: CASSGGAYEQYF.

This clone was picked up a small number of times. The chain uses TRBV30 and TRBJ2-6; D remains unclear. The germline V gene has CDR1 GTSNPN and CDR2 SVGIG (reference sequence). V was cut by 1 base and J by 1 base, with 5 bases left in between. This CDR3 comprises 14 residues. The CDR3 loop reads CAWSAMSGANVLTF. CDR3 DNA sequence: TGTGCCTGGAGTGCTATGTCTGGGGCCAACGTCCTGACTTTC.

The gene calls are TRBV9 and TRBJ2-5; 11 bases match TRBD2. The CDR3 is 15 residues long. After removal of 5 bases from V and 4 bases from J, the junction contained 7 bases not matched to a gene. Germline V CDR1 and CDR2: SGDLS, YYNGEE. CDR3 amino acids: CASSVTSGGGETQYF. DNA for the CDR3: TGTGCCAGCAGTGTTACTAGCGGGGGTGGAGAGACCCAGTACTTC.

There are a few counts of this clone. This chain connects TRBV7-9 to TRBJ1-4; 7 bases fit TRBD1. The trim removed 3 bases at V and 7 bases at J, leaving 5 bases unmatched. Germline values: CDR1 SEHNR, CDR2 FQNEAQ (reference sequence). There are 14 residues in the CDR3. In DNA, the CDR3 is TGTGCCAGCAGCTTGGAAGGGGGCGGTGAAAAACTGTTTTTT. This gives the protein CASSLEGGGEKLFF. Supplemented by reference TRBV7-9 and TRBJ1-4, the full variable domain reads DTGVSQNPRHKITKRGQNVTFRCDPISEHNRLYWYRQTLGQGPEFLTYFQNEAQLEKSRLLSDRFSAERPKGSFSTLEIQRTEQGDSAMYLCASSLEGGGEKLFFGSGTQLSVL.

The gene calls are TRBV7-2 and TRBJ1-2; D may be TRBD1 (6 bases). Germline V gives CDR1 SGHTA, CDR2 FQGNSA. V lost 1 base and J 3 bases, leaving 9 bases between the germline ends. The CDR3 is 14 residues long. The CDR3 here is CASSLVRGDYGYTF. CDR3 in DNA: TGTGCCAGCAGCTTAGTAAGGGGGGACTATGGCTACACCTTC.

This clone came up a few times. This chain uses TRBV9 with TRBJ2-6; D remains unclear. V lost 0 bases to trimming and J lost 0 bases, with 7 bases between them. CDR3 length: 16 amino acids. Per germline, CDR1 SGDLS and CDR2 YYNGEE. CDR3 nucleotides: TGTGCCAGCAGCGTAGCCCCTTTCTCTGGGGCCAACGTCCTGACTTTC. It specifies CASSVAPFSGANVLTF.

This chain connects TRBV11-2 to TRBJ2-7, with D possibly TRBD1 on 6 matching bases. The CDR3 has 17 amino acids. CDR1 and CDR2 (germline): SGHAT, FQNNGV. V was pared by 4 bases and J by 5 bases, with 24 bases between. This chain's CDR3 is CASSSAPIGTTLDEQYF. The CDR3 DNA is TGTGCCAGCAGCTCAGCACCTATCGGGACAACCCTTGACGAGCAGTACTTC.

This clone showed up just a few times. The CDR3 bases are TGTGCCAGCAGTGAGACAGCCTATAATGAAAAACTGTTTTTT. It is translated as CASSETAYNEKLFF. J is TRBJ1-4 and V is TRBV2, with D tentatively TRBD1 (5 bases). The CDR3 has 14 amino acids. V was trimmed by 3 bases and J by 4 bases, leaving 9 bases between them. CDR1 is SNHLY, CDR2 FYNNEI, per germline.

The V gene is TRBV7-6, the J gene TRBJ2-5; TRBD2 agrees at 13 bases. The germline V gene encodes CDR1 SGHVS and CDR2 FNYEAQ. V dropped 5 bases and J dropped 5; count of bases not matched to a gene: 5. This CDR3 spans 15 amino acids. The CDR3 DNA reads as TGTGCCAGCAGCAGAACTAGCGGGGGGGCTGAGACCCAGTACTTC. Its protein is CASSRTSGGAETQYF.

The rearrangement links TRBV6-5 to TRBJ1-2, with D maybe TRBD1 (6 bases). This CDR3 has 15 residues. Germline V lookup: CDR1 MNHEY, CDR2 SVGAGI. The V gene lost 3 bases and the J gene lost 3 bases, with 14 bases spanning the gap. The CDR3 is CASSYRGEGYYGYTF. The CDR3 DNA sequence: TGTGCCAGCAGTTATAGGGGGGAGGGATACTATGGCTACACCTTC.

The chain couples TRBV19 to TRBJ1-1, with 9 bases aligning to TRBD1. CDR1 is LNHDA and CDR2 is SQIVND in the germline V gene (reference sequence). The length of the CDR3 is 13 residues. Trimming at V came to 8 bases and at J to 4 bases, leaving 5 bases not matched to a gene. CDR3 amino acids: CASGRDRATEAFF. The CDR3 DNA reads TGTGCCAGTGGCCGGGACAGGGCCACTGAAGCTTTCTTT.

This clone showed up just a few times. V and J are TRBV7-9 and TRBJ1-1; D remains unclear. Trimming pared 3 bases from V and 1 base from J, leaving 12 bases between. The CDR3 extends over 15 amino acids. The V gene's germline CDR1 is SEHNR and CDR2 FQNEAQ (reference sequence). The CDR3 loop reads CASSFGTSQNTEAFF. CDR3 nucleotide sequence: TGTGCCAGCAGCTTTGGTACCAGCCAGAACACTGAAGCTTTCTTT.

This clone turned up a few times. V usage is TRBV27 and J usage is TRBJ2-1; D call uncertain. The CDR3 is made up of 12 amino acids. The V end lost 7 bases, the J end lost 6 bases, and 10 bases lay between the germline ends. Germline-derived CDR1 and CDR2 are MNHEY and SMNVEV (reference sequence). This CDR3 is CASTDRVNEQFF. In DNA, the CDR3 is TGTGCCAGCACCGACCGGGTCAATGAGCAGTTCTTC.

The chain links TRBV29-1 to TRBJ1-1; D is undetermined. The V end was cut by 4 bases, the J end by 4 bases, with 16 bases between. The CDR3 spans 14 residues. From germline, CDR1 is SQVTM and CDR2 ANQGSEA. In nucleotides, the CDR3 is TGCAGCGTTGTAACGGTGGCATCGAGCACTGAAGCTTTCTTT. Its protein is CSVVTVASSTEAFF. The variable domain in full, with the rest retrieved from reference TRBV29-1 and TRBJ1-1, is SAVISQKPSRDICQRGTSLTIQCQVDSQVTMMFWYRQQPGQSLTLIATANQGSEATYESGFVIDKFPISRPNLTFSTLTVSNMSPEDSSIYLCSVVTVASSTEAFFGQGTRLTVV.